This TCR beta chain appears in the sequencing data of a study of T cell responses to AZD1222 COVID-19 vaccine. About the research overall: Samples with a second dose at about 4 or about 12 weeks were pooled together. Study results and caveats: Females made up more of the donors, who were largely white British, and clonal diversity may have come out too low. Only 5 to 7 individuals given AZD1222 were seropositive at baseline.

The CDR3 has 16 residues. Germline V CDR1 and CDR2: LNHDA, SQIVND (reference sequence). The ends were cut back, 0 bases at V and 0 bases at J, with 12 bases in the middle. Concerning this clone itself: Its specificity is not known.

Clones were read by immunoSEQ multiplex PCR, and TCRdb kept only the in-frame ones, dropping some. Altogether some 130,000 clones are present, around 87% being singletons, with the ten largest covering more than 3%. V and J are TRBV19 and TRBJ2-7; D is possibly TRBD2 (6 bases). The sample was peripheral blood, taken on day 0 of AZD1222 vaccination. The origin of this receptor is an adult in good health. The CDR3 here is CASSIDSGRSSYEQYF. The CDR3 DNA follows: TGTGCCAGTAGTATAGATAGCGGACGGAGCTCCTACGAGCAGTACTTC.